The clone carrying this T cell receptor (beta chain) was observed at least ten times. Its antigen remains unidentified. The data derive from a study of T cells in Graves' hyperthyroidism and ophthalmopathy. Whole-study findings and limits: Model-based prediction identified ophthalmopathy a median approximately 6 months prior to its onset. Most thyroid clonotypes expanded above 0.001 appeared in blood too.

Trimming cost V 4 bases and J 1 base, with 14 bases left between them. Germline lookup yields CDR1 MDHEN and CDR2 SYDVKM. The CDR3 has 16 residues. Amplification yielded TCR beta CDR3 regions, with RNA transcripts as the source. Initially, a first-round RT-PCR of the TCR CDR3 employed the HTBI primer set. Each CDR3 protein gets one entry after TCRdb re-called the multiplex PCR reads with MiXCR. The sample yields some 740,000 distinct CDR3 sequences, 11% to 15% seen once. This chain connects TRBV28 to TRBJ2-1; D not resolved. This clonotype originated in a woman between 18 and 30 years old with Graves' hyperthyroidism. Sequencing input: blood. CDR3 sequence: CASSSLAAASYNEQFF. The CDR3 nucleotides are TGTGCCAGCAGTTCCCTGGCGGCGGCATCCTACAATGAGCAGTTCTTC.